This paragraph reports one T cell receptor (beta chain). Its antigen is unknown. This sample was included in a study of shared clonotypes between healthy human individuals. Each subset's genomic DNA was split evenly across several immunoSEQ plates. TCRdb's table, derived via immunoSEQ multiplex PCR, lists solely in-frame clones and lacks some. The sample gives 2,500,000 or so clones, 90% to 95% of which show up once; 0.36% is in the top ten. General observations from the study: Among the subsets, naive ones generally showed larger estimated richness than memory ones. Clonotypes which were not shared had lower generation probabilities than clonotypes that all four donors shared. Among several donors, 4.5% to 5.5% of naive CD4 clonotypes were found in common.

Germline V gene lookup returns CDR1 SGHVS and CDR2 FQNEAQ. Deletions cut 5 bases from V and 2 bases from J, with 16 bases between. CDR3 length: 15 amino acids. The J gene is TRBJ2-7, the V gene TRBV7-8; D is perhaps TRBD1 (6 bases). The specimen sequenced was naive CD4+ T cells from PBMCs. Subset defined: CD45RA+ positively selected. The source is a man between 18 and 29 years old in good health. Some clones in this sample may be carry-over from other donors' samples. The DNA for the CDR3 is TGTGCCAGCAGCCTACGCCGGGACAAGCCCTACGAGCAGTACTTC. Translated: CASSLRRDKPYEQYF.